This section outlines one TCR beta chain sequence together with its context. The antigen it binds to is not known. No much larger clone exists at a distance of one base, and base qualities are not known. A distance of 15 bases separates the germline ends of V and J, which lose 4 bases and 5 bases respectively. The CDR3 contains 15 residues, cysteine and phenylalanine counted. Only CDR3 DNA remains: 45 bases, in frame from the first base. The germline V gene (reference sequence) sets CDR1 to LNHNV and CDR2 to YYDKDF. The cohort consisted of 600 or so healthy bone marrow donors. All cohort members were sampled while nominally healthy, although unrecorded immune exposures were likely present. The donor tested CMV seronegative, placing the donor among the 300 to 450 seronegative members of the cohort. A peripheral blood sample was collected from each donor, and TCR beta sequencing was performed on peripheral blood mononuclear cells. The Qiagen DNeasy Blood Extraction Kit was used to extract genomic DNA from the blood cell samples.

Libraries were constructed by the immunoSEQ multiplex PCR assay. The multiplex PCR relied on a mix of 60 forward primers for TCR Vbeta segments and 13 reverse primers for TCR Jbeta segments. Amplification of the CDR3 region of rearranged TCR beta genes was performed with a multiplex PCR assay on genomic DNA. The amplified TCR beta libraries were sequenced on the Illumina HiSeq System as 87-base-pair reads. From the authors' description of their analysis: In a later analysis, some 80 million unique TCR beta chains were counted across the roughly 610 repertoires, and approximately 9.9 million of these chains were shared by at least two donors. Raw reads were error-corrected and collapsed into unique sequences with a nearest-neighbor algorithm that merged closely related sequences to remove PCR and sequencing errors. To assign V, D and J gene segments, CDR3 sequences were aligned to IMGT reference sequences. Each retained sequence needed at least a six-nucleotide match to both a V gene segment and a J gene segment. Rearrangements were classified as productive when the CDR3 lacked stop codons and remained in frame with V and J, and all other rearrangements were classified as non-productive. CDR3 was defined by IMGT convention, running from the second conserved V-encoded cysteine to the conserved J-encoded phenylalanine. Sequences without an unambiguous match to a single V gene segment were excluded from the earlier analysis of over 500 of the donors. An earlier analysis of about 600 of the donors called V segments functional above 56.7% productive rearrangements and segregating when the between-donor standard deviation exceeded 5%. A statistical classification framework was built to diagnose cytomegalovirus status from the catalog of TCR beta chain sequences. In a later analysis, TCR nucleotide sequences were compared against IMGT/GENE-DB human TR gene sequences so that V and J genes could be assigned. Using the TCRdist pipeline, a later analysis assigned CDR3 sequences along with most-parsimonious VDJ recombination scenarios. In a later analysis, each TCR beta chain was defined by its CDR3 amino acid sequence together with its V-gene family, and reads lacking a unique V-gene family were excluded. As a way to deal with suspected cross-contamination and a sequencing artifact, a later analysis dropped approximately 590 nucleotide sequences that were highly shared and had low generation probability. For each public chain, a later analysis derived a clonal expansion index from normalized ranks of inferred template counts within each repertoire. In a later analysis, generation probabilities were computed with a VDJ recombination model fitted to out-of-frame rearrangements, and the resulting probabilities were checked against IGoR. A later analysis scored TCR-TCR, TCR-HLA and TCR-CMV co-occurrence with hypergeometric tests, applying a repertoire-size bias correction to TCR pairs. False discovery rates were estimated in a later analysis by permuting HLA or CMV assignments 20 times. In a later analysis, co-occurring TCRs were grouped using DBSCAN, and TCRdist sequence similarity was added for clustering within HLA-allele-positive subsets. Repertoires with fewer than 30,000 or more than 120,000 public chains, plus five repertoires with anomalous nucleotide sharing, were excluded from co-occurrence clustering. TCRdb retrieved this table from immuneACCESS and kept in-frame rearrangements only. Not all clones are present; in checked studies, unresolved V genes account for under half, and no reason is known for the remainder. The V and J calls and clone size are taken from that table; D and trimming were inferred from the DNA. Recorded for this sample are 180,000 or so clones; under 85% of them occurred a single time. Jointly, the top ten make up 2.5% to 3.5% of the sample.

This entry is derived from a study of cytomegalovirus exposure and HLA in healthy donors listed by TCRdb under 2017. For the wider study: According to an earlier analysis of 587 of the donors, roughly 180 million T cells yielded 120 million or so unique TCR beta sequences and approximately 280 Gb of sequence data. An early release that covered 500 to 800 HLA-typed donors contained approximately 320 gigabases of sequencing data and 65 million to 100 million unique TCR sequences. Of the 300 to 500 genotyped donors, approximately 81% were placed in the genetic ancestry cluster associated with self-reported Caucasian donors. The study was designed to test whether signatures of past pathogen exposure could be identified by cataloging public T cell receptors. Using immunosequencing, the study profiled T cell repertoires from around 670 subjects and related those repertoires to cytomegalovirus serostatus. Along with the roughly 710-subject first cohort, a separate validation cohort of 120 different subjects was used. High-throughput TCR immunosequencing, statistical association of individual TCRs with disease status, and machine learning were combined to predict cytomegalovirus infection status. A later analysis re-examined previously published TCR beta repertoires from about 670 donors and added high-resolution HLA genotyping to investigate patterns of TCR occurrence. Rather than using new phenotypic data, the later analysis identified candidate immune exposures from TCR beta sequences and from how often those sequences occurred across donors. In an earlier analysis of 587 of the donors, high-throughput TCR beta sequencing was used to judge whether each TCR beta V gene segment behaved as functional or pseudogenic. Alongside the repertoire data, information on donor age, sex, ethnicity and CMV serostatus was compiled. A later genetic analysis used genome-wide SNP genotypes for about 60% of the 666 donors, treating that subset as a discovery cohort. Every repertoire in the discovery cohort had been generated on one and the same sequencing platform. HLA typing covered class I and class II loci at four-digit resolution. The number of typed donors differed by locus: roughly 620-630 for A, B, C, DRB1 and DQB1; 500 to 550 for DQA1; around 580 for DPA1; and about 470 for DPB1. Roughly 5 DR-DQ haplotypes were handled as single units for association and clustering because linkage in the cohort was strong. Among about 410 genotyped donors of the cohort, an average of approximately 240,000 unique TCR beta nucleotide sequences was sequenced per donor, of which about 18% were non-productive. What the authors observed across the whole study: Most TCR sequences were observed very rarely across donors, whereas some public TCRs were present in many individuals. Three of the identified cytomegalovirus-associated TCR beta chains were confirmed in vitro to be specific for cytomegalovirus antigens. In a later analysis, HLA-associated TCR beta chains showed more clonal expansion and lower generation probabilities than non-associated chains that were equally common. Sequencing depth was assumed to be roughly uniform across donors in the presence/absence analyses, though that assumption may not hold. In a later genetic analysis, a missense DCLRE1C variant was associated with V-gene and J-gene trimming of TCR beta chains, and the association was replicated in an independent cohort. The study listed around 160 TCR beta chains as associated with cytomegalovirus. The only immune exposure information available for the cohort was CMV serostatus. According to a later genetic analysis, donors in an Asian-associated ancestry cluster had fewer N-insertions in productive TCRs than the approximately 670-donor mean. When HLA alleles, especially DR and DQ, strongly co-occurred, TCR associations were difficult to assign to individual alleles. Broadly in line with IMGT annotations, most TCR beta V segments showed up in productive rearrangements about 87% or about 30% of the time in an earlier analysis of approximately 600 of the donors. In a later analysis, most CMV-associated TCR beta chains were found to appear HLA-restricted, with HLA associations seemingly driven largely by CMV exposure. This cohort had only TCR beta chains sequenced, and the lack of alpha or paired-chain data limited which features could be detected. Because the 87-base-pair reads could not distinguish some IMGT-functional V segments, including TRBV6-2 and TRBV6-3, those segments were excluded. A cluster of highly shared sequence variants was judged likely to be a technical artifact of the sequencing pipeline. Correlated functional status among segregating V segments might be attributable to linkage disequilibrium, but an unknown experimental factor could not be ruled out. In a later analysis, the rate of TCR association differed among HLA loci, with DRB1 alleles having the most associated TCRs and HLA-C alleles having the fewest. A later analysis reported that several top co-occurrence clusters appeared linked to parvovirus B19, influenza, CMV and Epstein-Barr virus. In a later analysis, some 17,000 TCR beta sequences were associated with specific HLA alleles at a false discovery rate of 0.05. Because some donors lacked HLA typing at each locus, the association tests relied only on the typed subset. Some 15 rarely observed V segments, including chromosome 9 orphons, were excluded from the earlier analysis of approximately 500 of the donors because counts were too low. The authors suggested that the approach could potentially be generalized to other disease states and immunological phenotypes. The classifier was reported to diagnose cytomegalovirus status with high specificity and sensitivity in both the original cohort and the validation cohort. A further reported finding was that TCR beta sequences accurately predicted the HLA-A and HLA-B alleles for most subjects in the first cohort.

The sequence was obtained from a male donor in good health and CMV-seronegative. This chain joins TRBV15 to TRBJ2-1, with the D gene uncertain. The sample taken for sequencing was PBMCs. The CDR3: CATSNSAKNHNEQFF. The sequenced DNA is TGTGCCACCAGCAATTCCGCGAAGAATCACAATGAGCAGTTCTTC.